The rows below give T cell receptor beta chains drawn from one sample of a study of T cell responses to AZD1222 COVID-19 vaccine. Here immunoSEQ multiplex PCR was the method, and the copy in TCRdb shows in-frame clones only, minus some. This sample has about 120,000 clones, with 80% to 95% found just once. The input for sequencing was peripheral blood, taken 28 days after the second dose of the MenACWY control vaccine. These receptors were taken from an adult who received the MenACWY meningococcal vaccine as a control. CDR3s include the opening cysteine and the closing phenylalanine or tryptophan. The D gene is left open where the match is weak. Size tells how often a clone was seen (once, few, many) or the class of an expanded clone, and some rows leave it out.

TRBJ2-3,TRBD1,.,TRBV5-4,TGTGCCAGCAGCTTAGGACAGGGGGCAGATACGCAGTATTTT,CASSLGQGADTQYF
TRBJ2-1,TRBD2,.,TRBV11-2,TGTGCCAGCAGCTTAAGTCCGGCGGGAGGGCCTAGAAATGAGCAGTTCTTC,CASSLSPAGGPRNEQFF
TRBJ2-3,.,.,TRBV9,TGTGCCAGCAGCGTAACCGGGAATCAAGCCACAGATACGCAGTATTTT,CASSVTGNQATDTQYF
TRBJ2-7,.,once,TRBV6-2/TRBV6-3,TGTGCCAGCAGTGACGACACCTACTCCTACGAGCAGTACTTC,CASSDDTYSYEQYF
TRBJ2-5,.,.,TRBV11-2,TGTGCCAGCAGCTTAGTTGGGGCTGAGGCCCAGTACTTC,CASSLVGAEAQYF
TRBJ1-6,.,.,TRBV27,TGTGCCAGCAGTTCAACCGTAACAGGGAGCAATTCACCCCTCCACTTT,CASSSTVTGSNSPLHF
TRBJ2-5,.,.,TRBV27,.,CASSFGPGRKETQYF
TRBJ2-7,.,.,TRBV28,TGTGCCAGCAGTTTACGACAGAGGAGCTCCTACGAGCAGTACTTC,CASSLRQRSSYEQYF
TRBJ2-3,.,.,TRBV11-2,TGTGCCAGCAGCTTAGTGGGGTTAAGCACAGATACGCAGTATTTT,CASSLVGLSTDTQYF
TRBJ2-5,TRBD1,.,TRBV5-4,TGTGCCAGCAGCTTGCAGGGGGCCTGGGAGACCCAGTACTTC,CASSLQGAWETQYF
TRBJ2-7,TRBD2,.,TRBV28,TGTGCCAGCAGTTTAGGGACTAGCGGGGGCCACTACGAGCAGTACTTC,CASSLGTSGGHYEQYF
TRBJ2-1,.,.,TRBV4-1,TGCGCCAGCAGCCAACAATACAGTGGGTCCTACAATGAGCAGTTCTTC,CASSQQYSGSYNEQFF
TRBJ1-1,TRBD1,.,TRBV5-4,TGTGCCAGCAGCTCGGACAGGAGGACTGAAGCTTTCTTT,CASSSDRRTEAFF
TRBJ1-1,TRBD1,once,TRBV5-4,TGTGCCAGCAGCTCGCTCACAGGGGGGGGATACACTGAAGCTTTCTTT,CASSSLTGGGYTEAFF
TRBJ2-1,.,once,TRBV11-2,TGTGCCAGCAGCTTAGTAGGTAGGGGTTCCTACAATGAGCAGTTCTTC,CASSLVGRGSYNEQFF
TRBJ2-7,.,once,TRBV6-5,TGTGCCAGCGGGAGACTCCCCGTCTACGAGCAGTACTTC,CASGRLPVYEQYF
TRBJ2-7,.,.,TRBV7-9,TGTGCCAGCAGCTTAGTTTCAGGACACTACGAGCAGTACTTC,CASSLVSGHYEQYF
TRBJ1-1,.,.,TRBV12-3/TRBV12-4,TGTGCCAGCAGTCTCCGATCAAACACTGAAGCTTTCTTT,CASSLRSNTEAFF
TRBJ2-2,TRBD2,.,TRBV6-2/TRBV6-3,TGTGCCAGCAGTTACCCTCTCGGACTAGCGGGAACAGGGGGGGAGCTGTTTTTT,CASSYPLGLAGTGGELFF
TRBJ2-5,.,.,TRBV14,TGTGCCAGCAGCCAAGGGTCCCCCCAAGAGACCCAGTACTTC,CASSQGSPQETQYF
TRBJ1-5,TRBD1,.,TRBV4-2,TGTGCCAGCAGCCAACAAACAGGGGGAGGTAATCAGCCCCAGCATTTT,CASSQQTGGGNQPQHF
TRBJ2-2,.,.,TRBV21-1,TGTGCCAGCACCAACCAGGGACAGGGGGCGTGGGAGCTGTTTTTT,CASTNQGQGAWELFF
TRBJ2-3,.,.,TRBV12-3/TRBV12-4,TGTGCCAGCAGCCCTAGATCCTCTTCGCAGTATTTT,CASSPRSSSQYF
TRBJ2-7,.,.,TRBV3-1/TRBV3-2,TGTGCCAGCAGCCAAGGAAGTATTTATTACGAGCAGTACTTC,CASSQGSIYYEQYF
TRBJ1-6,.,.,TRBV28,TGTGCCAGCAGTTTAGCGGACCGAGGCTCCTATAATTCACCCCTCCACTTT,CASSLADRGSYNSPLHF
TRBJ1-6,.,once,TRBV11-1,TGTGCCAGCAGCTTAGGGGCCACGAATTCACCCCTCCACTTT,CASSLGATNSPLHF
TRBJ2-2,.,.,TRBV29-1,TGCAGCGTTGAACAGCCAACCCCCGGGGAGCTGTTTTTT,CSVEQPTPGELFF
TRBJ1-1,.,.,TRBV6-2/TRBV6-3,TGTGCCAGCAGTTACTCCGGGGTAAGCACTGAAGCTTTCTTT,CASSYSGVSTEAFF
TRBJ2-7,TRBD1,.,TRBV2,TGTGCCAGCAGACGGACAGGACTTTACGAGCAGTACTTC,CASRRTGLYEQYF
TRBJ1-1,.,.,TRBV28,TGTGCCAGCAGTCTTCGGTCCTCGAACACTGAAGCTTTCTTT,CASSLRSSNTEAFF
TRBJ2-5,TRBD2,.,TRBV18,TGTGCCAGCTCACCGGGGACTAGCGGCCAAGAGACCCAGTACTTC,CASSPGTSGQETQYF
TRBJ1-5,.,.,TRBV2,TGTGCCAGCTCCTCAGGAAGGAGCAATCAGCCCCAGCATTTT,CASSSGRSNQPQHF
TRBJ1-3,.,once,TRBV18,TGTGCCAGCTCCCCGACAACCGGGAACACCATATATTTT,CASSPTTGNTIYF
TRBJ1-5,TRBD1,.,TRBV28,TGTGCCAGCAGTTTACTGGACAGGTTTTGGTCCCAGCATTTT,CASSLLDRFWSQHF
TRBJ2-2,.,many,TRBV4-1,TGCGCCAGCAGCCGGGAAGACAGTCTGTTTACCGGGGAGCTGTTTTTT,CASSREDSLFTGELFF
TRBJ1-2,TRBD1,.,TRBV2,TGTGCCAGCAGTCAACCTCGGGACAGGGATTACTATGGCTACACCTTC,CASSQPRDRDYYGYTF
TRBJ2-3,.,.,TRBV28,TGTGCCAGCAGTCCCCCAGGGTACAGGGTTACAGATACGCAGTATTTT,CASSPPGYRVTDTQYF
TRBJ2-1,TRBD1,.,TRBV24-1,TGTGCCACCAGTGATCCAGGACAGGGCCCTATTAATGAGCAGTTCTTC,CATSDPGQGPINEQFF
TRBJ2-2,TRBD2,.,TRBV7-6,TGTGCCAGCAGCCTAAATCAAGCGGGAGGGACTGTCGGGGAGCTGTTTTTT,CASSLNQAGGTVGELFF
TRBJ2-1,.,.,TRBV9,TGTGCCAGCAGCGTAGGAAGTGGTGAGCAGTTCTTC,CASSVGSGEQFF
TRBJ2-7,.,once,TRBV18,TGTGCCAGCTCACCAGGTAACCCCTACGAGCAGTACTTC,CASSPGNPYEQYF
TRBJ1-3,.,.,TRBV15,TGTGCCGCCAAAGAATCAGGGAGTGGAAACACCATATATTTT,CAAKESGSGNTIYF
TRBJ1-1,.,.,TRBV27,TGTGCCAGCAGTCCACAGGGTGGGAGCACTGAAGCTTTCTTT,CASSPQGGSTEAFF
TRBJ2-1,TRBD2,.,TRBV10-3,TGTGCCATCGGTCATAGCGGGAGTGAGGATGAGCAGTTCTTC,CAIGHSGSEDEQFF
TRBJ1-6,.,.,TRBV6-4,TGTGCCAGCAGTCCGAAAGCAGGGGAAAATTCACCCCTCCACTTT,CASSPKAGENSPLHF
TRBJ2-5,TRBD1,once,TRBV11-2,TGTGCCAGCAGCTTAGGTATTGCAGGGGGCGGAATTGGAGAGACCCAGTACTTC,CASSLGIAGGGIGETQYF
TRBJ1-6,.,.,TRBV4-2,TGTGCCAGCAGCCAAGGATCCGGGACAACTCATTCACCCCTCCACTTT,CASSQGSGTTHSPLHF